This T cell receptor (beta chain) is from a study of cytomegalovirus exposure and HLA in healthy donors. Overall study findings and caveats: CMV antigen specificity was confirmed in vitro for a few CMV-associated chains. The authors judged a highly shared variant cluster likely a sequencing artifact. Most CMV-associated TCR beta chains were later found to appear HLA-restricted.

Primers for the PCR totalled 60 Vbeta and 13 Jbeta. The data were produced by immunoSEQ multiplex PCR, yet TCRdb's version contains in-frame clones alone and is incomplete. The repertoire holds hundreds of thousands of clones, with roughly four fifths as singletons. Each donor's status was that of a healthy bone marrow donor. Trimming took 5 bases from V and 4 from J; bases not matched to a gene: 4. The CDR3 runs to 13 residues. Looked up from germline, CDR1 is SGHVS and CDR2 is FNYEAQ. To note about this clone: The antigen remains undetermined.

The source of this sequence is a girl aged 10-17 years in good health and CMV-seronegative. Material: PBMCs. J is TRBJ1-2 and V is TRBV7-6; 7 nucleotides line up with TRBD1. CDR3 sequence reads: CASSPRDSYGYTF. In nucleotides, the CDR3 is TGTGCCAGCAGCCCGAGGGACAGCTATGGCTACACCTTC.